The rows below give T cell receptor beta chains drawn from one sample of a study of CD8+CD57+ T cells in acquired aplastic anemia. TCRdb processed the reads anew with MiXCR; each CDR3 protein has one entry. The sample shows about 470,000 distinct CDR3 sequences, roughly 34% of them seen only once. The sequenced material came from sorted CD4+, CD8+, or CD8+CD57+ T cells (not recorded which) from PBMCs. Receptors originate from a human donor with aplastic anemia. Each CDR3 is given with its conserved first and last residue. Size tells how often a clone was seen (once, few, many) or the class of an expanded clone, and some rows leave it out.

NA	TRBV11-2	TRBJ2-1	CASSSKALAGDRGEQFF
many	TRBV4-3	TRBJ1-3	CASSQGPRNTIYF
NA	TRBV7-8	TRBJ1-1	CASSLLGNMNTEAFF
many	TRBV20-1	TRBJ1-5	CSAQGNQPQHF
few	TRBV19	TRBJ2-5	CASKFTGQASQETQYF
many	TRBV7-2	TRBJ2-1	CASSLGHEQFF
NA	TRBV5-1	TRBJ1-1	CASSSRTENTEAFF
NA	TRBV5-6	TRBJ2-7	CASSLKGVGYEQYF
NA	TRBV2	TRBJ1-6	CASSGDLDNSPLHF
NA	TRBV5-1	TRBJ1-1	CASLPRDSPTEAFF
NA	TRBV29-1	TRBJ1-6	CSLDQGDSPLHF
NA	TRBV7-9	TRBJ1-4	CASSPYTKLFF
few	TRBV2	TRBJ2-7	CASSITGNHEQYF
NA	TRBV19	TRBJ2-5	CASSTRGAETQYF
many	TRBV20-1	TRBJ1-6	CSARDGDSPLHF
NA	TRBV20-1	TRBJ2-5	CSARQPGQGAGETQYF
many	TRBV2	TRBJ2-3	CASSDGGGGTDTQYF
NA	TRBV12-3/TRBV12-4	TRBJ2-3	CASSSQTGHGDTQYF
NA	TRBV15	TRBJ1-1	CATSSRIRETTQGTNTEAFF
NA	TRBV6-5	TRBJ2-3	CASSYSGQNTDTQYF
NA	TRBV2	TRBJ2-7	CASSDSNRGPSEQYF
NA	TRBV20-1	TRBJ2-3	CSASSGTGSSDTQYF
many	TRBV15	TRBJ2-1	CATSRDRGRDEQFF
many	TRBV10-3	TRBJ1-5	CAISESAGSNQPQHF
few	TRBV7-9	TRBJ1-1	CASSSSDPNTEAFF
NA	TRBV6-1	TRBJ2-1	CASNLAGVYNEQFF
NA	TRBV20-1	TRBJ1-2	CSASGTDYGYTF
NA	TRBV7-2	TRBJ2-3	CASRLAGRTDTQYF
NA	TRBV10-3	TRBJ1-4	CAISGAGGHEKLFF
few	TRBV10-3	TRBJ2-7	CASSEAGPLGREQYF
NA	TRBV9	TRBJ2-2	CASSVESGVNTGELFF
NA	TRBV4-3	TRBJ2-1	CASSQDSWGLADEQFF
NA	TRBV2	TRBJ2-7	CASSPGQARTYEQYF
NA	TRBV19	TRBJ2-7	CASSLGLTLEQYF